This T cell receptor beta chain originates from a study of T cells after yellow fever vaccination. Study findings and constraints: Abundant bulk-derived clonotypes could contaminate FACS-sorted repertoires. Secondary responses were weaker yet peaked faster, day 5 versus 15. Once the booster was given, most primary-vaccination clones reappeared, at approximately 97% for CD4 and around 90% for CD8.

By 5'RACE template switching, TCR cDNA was produced, with a universal primer site and UMIs added in the process. TCRdb passed the 5' RACE reads through MiXCR, listing each CDR3 protein once. The top ten clones hold about 0.73% of a sample with over 110,000 distinct CDR3 sequences, more than 6% of them seen once. A remark on this clonotype: Its target is not known.

The germline gives CDR1 LNHNV, CDR2 YYDKDF (reference sequence). The J segment lost 7 bases and the V segment lost 2 bases, leaving 11 bases of the junction unmatched. The CDR3 has 15 amino acids. This TCR came from a man aged 25-40 years who received the YFV17D yellow fever vaccine. The sample here was CD4+ T cells sorted from PBMCs, taken 5 days after the yellow fever booster vaccination. This rearrangement joins TRBV15 to TRBJ2-7; 7 bases are a match to TRBD1. CDR3 nucleotides: TGTGCCACCAGCAGACGAGGGGGCGACCCGGGGGAGCAGTACTTC. Protein: CATSRRGGDPGEQYF.